These 30 T cell receptor beta chains were all obtained from the same sample, sequenced in a study of blood T cells in healthy people across ages. A second PCR, run for about 6 to 12 cycles, used a sample-barcoded 5' primer plus a J-beta primer mix. TCRdb re-called the 5' RACE reads with MiXCR, one entry per CDR3 protein. This sample has hundreds of thousands of distinct CDR3 sequences, with roughly 50% found just once. Source material: blood. The receptor set was obtained from a man aged 60-69 years in good health.

CDR3 bases: TGTGCCAGCAGCCATCAAAGGGGGTACGGGTCCGACGAGCAGTACTTC. It codes for CASSHQRGYGSDEQYF. The chain uses TRBV3-1 and TRBJ2-7, with a weak D call TRBD1 (6 bases). Trimming removed 3 bases from V and 5 bases from J, with 20 bases in between. This CDR3 is 16 amino acids long. Germline CDR1 reads LGHDT; CDR2 reads YNNKEL (reference sequence).

The chain has TRBV27 and TRBJ2-5; 9 bases line up with TRBD2. The CDR3 totals 16 residues. The V gene's germline CDR1 is MNHEY and CDR2 SMNVEV (reference sequence). The junction had 11 bases not matched to a gene; V was cut back by 4 bases and J by 5 bases. Written as DNA, the CDR3 is TGTGCCAGCAGTTATTCTAGCGGGGAGTGGGCGGAGACCCAGTACTTC. Translated: CASSYSSGEWAETQYF.

J is TRBJ2-6 and V is TRBV20-1; 7 nucleotides match TRBD1. Unmatched junction bases numbered 12, after V lost 5 bases and J lost 2 bases. The V gene's germline CDR1 is DFQATT and CDR2 SNEGSKA (reference sequence). This CDR3 has 17 amino acids. The CDR3 region has the DNA TGCAGTGCTCCGCTGAGACAGGGATCCGCTGGGGCCAACGTCCTGACTTTC. Translated, it gives CSAPLRQGSAGANVLTF.

This rearrangement joins TRBV20-1 to TRBJ2-1; no definite D call. CDR1 and CDR2 from the germline V gene are DFQATT and SNEGSKA (reference sequence). V was trimmed by 0 bases and J by 12 bases, leaving 15 bases between them. The CDR3 runs to 13 residues. The CDR3 is CSARDTVHQGQFF. The CDR3 nucleotides read TGCAGTGCTAGAGATACGGTCCATCAAGGGCAGTTCTTC.

The rearrangement joins TRBV5-1 to TRBJ2-3, with 10 bases lining up with TRBD2. J gave up 11 bases and V 0 bases, and 9 bases lay outside the gene matches. The CDR3 is made up of 15 amino acids. Germline-derived CDR1 and CDR2 are SGHRS and YFSETQ. CDR3 protein: CASSLVAGGQNEQYF. The CDR3 coding sequence is TGCGCCAGCAGCTTGGTAGCGGGGGGACAAAATGAGCAGTATTTT.

The CDR3 DNA reads as TGTGCCAGCAGCTTGGACAGGCTTAACGAGCAGTACTTC. It codes for CASSLDRLNEQYF. The chain combines TRBV5-5 with TRBJ2-4; a weak D match, TRBD1 (5 bases). TRBJ2-7 explains the end of the DNA better; the J call may be wrong. The CDR3 totals 13 residues. The V gene's germline CDR1 is SGHKS and CDR2 YYEKEE (reference sequence).

This clonotype showed up just once. Compared with germline, one end of the junction differs, possibly owing to a read error. The chain has TRBV10-3 and TRBJ2-5, with D tentatively TRBD1 (5 bases). The germline CDR1 and CDR2 sequences are ENHRY and SYGVKD. The length of the CDR3 is 13 residues. The CDR3 sequence: CAISELGPETQYF. In DNA, the CDR3 is TGTGCCATCAGTGAACTGGGGCCGGAGACTCAGTACTTC.

The chain couples TRBV12-5 to TRBJ2-5; the D gene is possibly TRBD2 (6 bases). V was pared by 0 bases and J by 8 bases, with 10 bases between. This CDR3 is built from 13 residues. Germline lookup yields CDR1 LGHNT and CDR2 FRNRAP. For the CDR3, the DNA is TGTGCTAGTGGTTTGGTATCTAGCGACACCCAGTACTTC. Translation: CASGLVSSDTQYF.

In its sample, this clonotype was seen a few times. The V gene is TRBV7-9, the J gene TRBJ2-5, with 7 nucleotides matching TRBD2. The V segment lost 5 bases and the J segment 11 bases; nucleotides outside the gene matches: 11. The CDR3 has 13 residues. Germline V gene sequence: CDR1 SEHNR, CDR2 FQNEAQ (reference sequence). The DNA for the CDR3 is TGTGCCAGCAGCGTTGGGATACGGGGGGAGCAGTACTTC. It encodes CASSVGIRGEQYF.

The J gene is TRBJ1-5, the V gene TRBV7-2; TRBD1 matches 8 bases. With 5 bases clipped from V and 3 bases from J, the junction kept 9 bases outside the gene matches. Germline CDR1 and CDR2: SGHTA and FQGNSA. The CDR3 covers 16 residues. CDR3 loop: CASSHDRGEINQPQHF. The CDR3 nucleotides are TGTGCCAGCAGCCACGACAGGGGCGAGATCAATCAGCCCCAGCATTTT.

This chain joins TRBV7-2 and TRBJ2-3; perhaps D is TRBD1 or TRBD2 (5 bases each). Trimming stripped 4 bases from V and 2 bases from J, with 13 bases between. The CDR3 is made up of 15 amino acids. Germline V gene sequence: CDR1 SGHTA, CDR2 FQGNSA. The DNA of the CDR3 is TGTGCCAGCAGCTCCCGGGACCATAACACAGATACGCAGTATTTT. This sequence encodes CASSSRDHNTDTQYF.

This clonotype was detected once. The V call is TRBV11-2, the J call TRBJ1-6, with TRBD1 matching over 7 bases. Unmatched junction bases numbered 5, after V lost 3 bases and J lost 6 bases. From germline, CDR1 is SGHAT and CDR2 FQNNGV. This CDR3 is built from 15 residues. The CDR3 reads CASSFTGTVNSPLHF. The CDR3 nucleotides read TGTGCCAGCAGCTTTACCGGGACAGTTAATTCACCCCTCCACTTT.

V gene TRBV10-3 combines with J gene TRBJ2-2; D not resolved. Trimming pared 5 bases from V and 6 bases from J, leaving 13 bases between. The CDR3 is made up of 14 amino acids. From germline, CDR1 is ENHRY and CDR2 SYGVKD. CDR3 residues: CAISTDNYAGELFF. In DNA form, the CDR3 reads TGTGCCATCAGTACCGACAATTACGCCGGGGAGCTGTTTTTT.

This clonotype appeared a few times. The chain uses TRBV5-5 and TRBJ2-5; D is ambiguous. CDR3 length: 14 residues. Germline CDR1 and CDR2: SGHKS and YYEKEE (reference sequence). Trimming removed 0 bases from V and 2 bases from J, with 8 bases in between. As DNA, the CDR3 is TGTGCCAGCAGCTTGGAGGCCCAGCAAGAGACCCAGTACTTC. Its protein product is CASSLEAQQETQYF.

This chain connects TRBV4-1 to TRBJ1-6; D might be TRBD1 (6 bases). The CDR3 is 16 amino acids. From germline, CDR1 is MGHRA and CDR2 YSYEKL. The V and J ends lost 4 bases and 8 bases respectively, with 18 bases between them. The CDR3 bases are TGCGCCAGCAGCCTTAACGTAGGCCACAGGGATTCACCCCTCCACTTT. It codes for CASSLNVGHRDSPLHF.

The rearrangement joins TRBV3-1 to TRBJ2-1; D is unclear. V was clipped by 6 bases and J by 10 bases, with 16 bases between them. CDR1 and CDR2 (germline): LGHDT, YNNKEL (reference sequence). This CDR3 is 13 amino acids long. The CDR3 sequence: CASSLGSKGEQFF. The CDR3 bases are TGTGCCAGCAGTCTTGGCTCGAAAGGGGAGCAGTTCTTC.

The chain combines TRBV6-5 with TRBJ2-5, with 12 bases fitting TRBD1. The CDR3 totals 16 residues. Germline CDR1 reads MNHEY; CDR2 reads SVGAGI. The J segment lost 1 base and the V segment lost 6 bases, leaving 6 bases of the junction unmatched. The CDR3 loop reads CASRQGQGATQETQYF. The CDR3 DNA reads as TGTGCCAGCAGGCAGGGACAGGGGGCGACCCAAGAGACCCAGTACTTC.

V is TRBV29-1 and J is TRBJ1-4; 12 bases map to TRBD1. There are 14 residues in the CDR3. V trimming: 2 bases; J trimming: 8 bases; junction bases outside the gene matches: 3. Germline assignment: CDR1 SQVTM and CDR2 ANQGSEA. CDR3 residues: CSVEQGTGGEKLFF. CDR3 DNA sequence: TGCAGCGTTGAACAAGGGACAGGGGGCGAAAAACTGTTTTTT.

This sequence joins TRBV20-1 and TRBJ1-2; a possible D gene is TRBD1 (5 bases). V lost 4 bases and J lost 7, with 13 bases in between. Germline CDR1 and CDR2: DFQATT and SNEGSKA (reference sequence). The CDR3 consists of 12 residues. Written as DNA, the CDR3 is TGCAGTGCTAACAACCGGGACTCTGGCTACACCTTC. Translation gives CSANNRDSGYTF.

This clonotype was seen a few times. This chain connects TRBV7-2 to TRBJ2-5; D gene uncertain. Germline CDR1 SGHTA, CDR2 FQGNSA. Deletions cut 6 bases from V and 5 bases from J, with 16 bases between. The CDR3 has 14 residues. Here the CDR3 DNA reads TGTGCCAGCAGGCCAGAACTCCTTGGGGAGACCCAGTACTTC. Amino acids: CASRPELLGETQYF.

V gene TRBV7-6 combines with J gene TRBJ2-3; 14 positions agree with TRBD2. With V trimmed by 0 bases and J by 0 bases, 2 bases remained unmatched. CDR1 is SGHVS, CDR2 FNYEAQ, per germline. This CDR3 contains 18 residues. The CDR3: CASSLAGTSGGSTDTQYF. The DNA of the CDR3 is TGTGCCAGCAGCTTAGCCGGGACTAGCGGGGGTAGCACAGATACGCAGTATTTT. Combining the CDR3 with reference TRBV7-6 and TRBJ2-3 gives the whole variable domain GAGVSQSPRYKVTKRGQDVALRCDPISGHVSLYWYRQALGQGPEFLTYFNYEAQQDKSGLPNDRFSAERPEGSISTLTIQRTEQRDSAMYRCASSLAGTSGGSTDTQYFGPGTRLTVL.

This chain connects TRBV12-3 or TRBV12-4 to TRBJ2-1, with 8 bases identical to TRBD2. The J segment lost 4 bases and the V segment lost 6 bases, leaving 8 bases of the junction unmatched. The CDR3 consists of 15 residues. CDR3 sequence (DNA): TGTGCCAGCAGCCCGACTAGCGTCATATACAATGAGCAGTTCTTC. Its protein is CASSPTSVIYNEQFF.

This clonotype was detected a few times. This sequence joins TRBV5-1 and TRBJ1-2; tentatively, D is TRBD1 (6 bases). V was clipped by 4 bases and J by 3 bases, with 16 bases between them. The CDR3 is 15 residues long. The germline V gene encodes CDR1 SGHRS and CDR2 YFSETQ. CDR3 amino acids: CASSNGQLRDYGYTF. CDR3 nucleotides: TGCGCCAGCAGCAACGGACAGCTCCGTGACTATGGCTACACCTTC.

On this clonotype: Compared with germline, one end of the junction differs, possibly owing to a read error. V and J are TRBV7-9 and TRBJ2-5; D unresolved. The CDR3 extends over 12 amino acids. Germline V gene lookup returns CDR1 SEHNR and CDR2 FQNEAQ (reference sequence). The CDR3 spells CASSLESRTLYF. CDR3 in DNA: TGTGCCAGCAGCTTAGAATCCCGGACCCTGTACTTC.

This chain uses TRBV6-4 with TRBJ1-2; D gene uncertain. Trimming left V 6 bases short and J 4 bases short, with 18 bases between. Per the germline V gene, CDR1 is MRHNA and CDR2 is SNTAGT. The CDR3 loop spans 15 amino acids. The CDR3 sequence is CASRRDTQQFYGYTF. In DNA form, the CDR3 reads TGTGCCAGCAGACGTGACACCCAGCAATTCTATGGCTACACCTTC.

The gene calls are TRBV3-1 and TRBJ1-2; 9 bases are shared with TRBD1. Trimming took 4 bases from V and 4 from J; bases not matched to a gene: 7. CDR3 size: 15 residues. Germline assignment: CDR1 LGHDT and CDR2 YNNKEL (reference sequence). The CDR3 loop reads CASSRNRGLSYGYTF. As DNA, the CDR3 is TGTGCCAGCAGCCGTAACAGGGGGCTTAGCTATGGCTACACCTTC.

This chain links TRBV18 with TRBJ2-1, with 10 bases identical to TRBD2. Germline lookup yields CDR1 KGHSH and CDR2 LQKENI. The CDR3 runs 13 residues. Unmatched junction bases numbered 3, after V lost 5 bases and J lost 8 bases. The CDR3 is CASSAAGGDEQFF. CDR3 nucleotide sequence: TGTGCCAGCTCAGCAGCGGGGGGGGATGAGCAGTTCTTC.

For this clonotype: A junction boundary mismatches the germline segment, possibly from a read error. The chain has TRBV7-2 and TRBJ2-2; D is possibly TRBD2 (7 bases). The germline CDR1 and CDR2 sequences are SGHTA and FQGNSA. The CDR3 is 16 amino acids. CDR3 nucleotide sequence: TGTGCCAGCAGCTTAAGGGGGGGCGCCAACACCGCGGAGCTGTTTTTT. Amino acids: CASSLRGGANTAELFF.

The rearrangement joins TRBV6-1 to TRBJ2-4; 8 bases agree with TRBD1. The DNA end is more similar to TRBJ2-7, so the J call may be wrong. The germline V gene has CDR1 MNHNS and CDR2 SASEGT. The CDR3 covers 16 residues. CDR3 coding DNA: TGTGCCAGCAGGCCGCGTGCGGGACAGGTCTTCGCCGAGCAGTACTTC. Amino acid sequence: CASRPRAGQVFAEQYF.

The V and J genes are TRBV2 and TRBJ2-3, with D uncertain. The V gene lost 7 bases and the J gene lost 6 bases, with 5 bases spanning the gap. Germline V gene data show CDR1 as SNHLY and CDR2 as FYNNEI. There are 10 residues in the CDR3. Here the CDR3 DNA reads TGTGCCAGCACGTTGGATACGCAGTATTTT. This translates into CASTLDTQYF.